This T cell receptor beta chain stems from a study of identical twins. This clonotype was found many times. As yet, its antigen is unknown. Study results and limitations: Cross-sectional statistics, not tracking of the same donors, supported the conclusions. Those out-of-frame alpha sequences shared by twins showed an excess of low generation probability.

TCRdb reanalysed the 5' RACE reads using MiXCR and keeps one entry per CDR3 protein. This table holds a few hundred thousand distinct CDR3 sequences, approximately 15% found once. The germline gives CDR1 LGHNA, CDR2 YSLEER. The CDR3 runs 14 residues. Trimming shortened V by 0 bases and J by 5 bases, and 8 bases separated the two germline ends. This sample was shared with a second study, whose subject was yellow fever vaccine responses in identical twins.

The TCR comes from a woman aged 18-35 years in good health. The chain joins TRBV4-3 to TRBJ2-1, with no clear D. The sequenced sample was CD4+ T cells sorted from blood. Here the CDR3 DNA reads TGCGCCAGCAGCCAAGAAATCGCAGACAATGAGCAGTTCTTC. It codes for CASSQEIADNEQFF.